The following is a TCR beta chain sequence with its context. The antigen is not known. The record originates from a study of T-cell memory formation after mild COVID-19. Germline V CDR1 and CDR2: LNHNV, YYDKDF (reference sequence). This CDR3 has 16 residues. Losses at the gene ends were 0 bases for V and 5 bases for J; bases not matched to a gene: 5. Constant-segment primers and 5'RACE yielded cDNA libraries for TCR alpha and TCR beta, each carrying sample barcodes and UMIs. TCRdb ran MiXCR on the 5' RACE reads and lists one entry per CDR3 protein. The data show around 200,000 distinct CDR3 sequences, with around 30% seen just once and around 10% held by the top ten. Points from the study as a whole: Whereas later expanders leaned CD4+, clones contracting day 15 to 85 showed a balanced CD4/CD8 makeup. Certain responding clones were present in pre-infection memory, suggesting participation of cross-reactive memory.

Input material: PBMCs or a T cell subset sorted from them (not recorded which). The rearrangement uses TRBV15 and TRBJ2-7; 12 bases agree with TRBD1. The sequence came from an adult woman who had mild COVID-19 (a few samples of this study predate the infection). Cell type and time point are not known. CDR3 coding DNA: TGTGCCACCAGCAGAGATGGGACAGGGGGCATAGACGAGCAGTACTTC. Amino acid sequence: CATSRDGTGGIDEQYF.